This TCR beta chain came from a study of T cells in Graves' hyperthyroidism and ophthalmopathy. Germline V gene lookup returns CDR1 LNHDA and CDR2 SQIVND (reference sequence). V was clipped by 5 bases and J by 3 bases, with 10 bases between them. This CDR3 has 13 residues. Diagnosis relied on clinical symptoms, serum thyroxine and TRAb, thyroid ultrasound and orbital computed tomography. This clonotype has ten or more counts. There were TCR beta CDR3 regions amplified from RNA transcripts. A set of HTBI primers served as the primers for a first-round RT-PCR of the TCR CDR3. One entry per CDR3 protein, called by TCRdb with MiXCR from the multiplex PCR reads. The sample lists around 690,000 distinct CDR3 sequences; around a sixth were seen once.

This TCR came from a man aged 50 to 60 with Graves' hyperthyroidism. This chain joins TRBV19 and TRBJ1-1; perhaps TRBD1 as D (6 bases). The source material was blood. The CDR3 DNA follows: TGTGCCAGTAGTGACAGGTCCGACACTGAAGCTTTCTTT. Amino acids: CASSDRSDTEAFF.